The entry that follows covers one TCR beta chain sequence. Researchers ran the PCR with 60 Vbeta and 13 Jbeta primers. TCRdb keeps only in-frame clones here, not all; method: immunoSEQ multiplex PCR. This sample's table has approximately 79,000 clones. This record belongs to a study of cytomegalovirus exposure and HLA in healthy donors. This CDR3 is 18 amino acids long. The ends lost 0 bases at V and 0 bases at J; junction bases unmatched: 8. Germline loops: CDR1 MGHRA, CDR2 YSYEKL. Sequencing input: PBMCs. This receptor was identified in a man between 40 and 49 years old in good health and CMV-seronegative. J is TRBJ2-3 and V is TRBV4-1; 8 nucleotides align to TRBD2. For the CDR3, the DNA is TGCGCCAGCAGCCAAGATCGGGCGAGCGGGAGAAGCACAGATACGCAGTATTTT. This translates into CASSQDRASGRSTDTQYF.